The rows below give T cell receptor beta chains drawn from one sample of a study of PD-1 blockade in classical Hodgkin lymphoma. Repertoires were generated with immunoSEQ multiplex PCR, while TCRdb's copy carries only in-frame clones and drops some. The repertoire holds 6,000 to 7,500 clones, with roughly 80% as singletons. This sample comprised peripheral blood mononuclear cells (PBMCs), obtained before the fourth cycle of nivolumab. These receptors were collected from a human donor with classical Hodgkin lymphoma. Both conserved end residues are part of each CDR3. D genes are given only for firm matches. Not all rows give a size; the values are once, few, many and, for expanded clones, a class.

>-|TRBJ2-7|-|TRBV11-1
TGTGCCAGCAGCTTGATGTGGAGTTCCTACGAGCAGTACTTC
CASSLMWSSYEQYF
>few|TRBJ1-3|-|TRBV28
TGTGCCAGCAGTGCAGACTGGGTTTCTGGAAACACCATATATTTT
CASSADWVSGNTIYF
>-|TRBJ2-1|TRBD2|TRBV5-5
TGTGCCAGCAGCTCCGGGACTAGCGGGATAGGTGATGAGCAGTTCTTC
CASSSGTSGIGDEQFF
>-|TRBJ1-2|-|TRBV7-8
TGTGCCAGCAGCCCGACCGGGACGGGACGGTATGGCTACACCTTC
CASSPTGTGRYGYTF
>-|TRBJ1-4|-|TRBV5-8
TGTGCCAGCAGCTTGGCGACTCCCGGAGGGCGAAAACTGTTTTTT
CASSLATPGGRKLFF
>-|TRBJ2-3|TRBD2|TRBV29-1
TGCAGCGTGTTCGGGGGGAGCGCAGATACGCAGTATTTT
CSVFGGSADTQYF
>-|TRBJ2-1|TRBD2|TRBV7-3
TGTGCCAGCAGCTTAAATCCTAGCGGGCTTAACAATGAGCAGTTCTTC
CASSLNPSGLNNEQFF
>-|TRBJ2-7|TRBD1|TRBV25-1
TGTGCCAGCAGTGAACCCGGGACAGCATCCTACGAGCAGTACTTC
CASSEPGTASYEQYF
>-|TRBJ2-1|TRBD2|TRBV27
TGTGCCAGCAGTTCGCTAGCGGGAGTCTACAATGAGCAGTTCTTC
CASSSLAGVYNEQFF
>-|TRBJ2-3|-|TRBV11-3
TGTGCCAGCAGCTTCGGCGGGGCCGGAGTTAGGGATACGCAGTATTTT
CASSFGGAGVRDTQYF
>-|TRBJ1-5|-|TRBV5-3
TGTGCCAGAAGCTTGAGGGAACGAAGCAATCAGCCCCAGCATTTT
CARSLRERSNQPQHF
>-|TRBJ2-2|-|TRBV7-2
TGTGCCAGCAGCGCCCGTCGGCAAATGAACACCGGGGAGCTGTTTTTT
CASSARRQMNTGELFF
>-|TRBJ2-7|TRBD2|TRBV19
TGTGCCAGTAGTTCGTGGACTAGCGGGAGCCCCGAGCAGTACTTC
CASSSWTSGSPEQYF
>-|TRBJ1-2|-|TRBV6-1
TGTGCCAGCAGTGAAGTAGGGGGATATGGCTACACCTTC
CASSEVGGYGYTF
>few|TRBJ1-1|-|TRBV10-2
TGCGCCAGCAGCTTACTCGGCGGGAGAGAGGAGGCTTTCTTT
CASSLLGGREEAFF
>-|TRBJ1-1|-|TRBV4-1
TGCGCCAGCAGCCAAACCTTTACGAACACTGAAGCTTTCTTT
CASSQTFTNTEAFF
>-|TRBJ1-5|-|TRBV9
TGTGCCAGCAGCCCAGTGGACGGTTATCAGCCCCAGCATTTT
CASSPVDGYQPQHF
>-|TRBJ2-5|-|TRBV5-4
TGTGCCAGCAGCTTGATCTGGGACGATCAAGAGACCCAGTACTTC
CASSLIWDDQETQYF
>-|TRBJ2-3|TRBD2|TRBV7-2
TGTGCCAGCAGCGCGCGGACTAGCGGGAGCGCAGATACGCAGTATTTT
CASSARTSGSADTQYF
>-|TRBJ2-1|TRBD1|TRBV5-5
TGTGCCAGCAGCCGGGACAGGGTGGGGAATGAGCAGTTCTTC
CASSRDRVGNEQFF
>-|TRBJ2-7|TRBD2|TRBV4-1
TGCGCCAGCAGCCAACGACTAGCGGGAGAGTCCGAGCAGTACTTC
CASSQRLAGESEQYF
>-|TRBJ1-2|-|TRBV6-1
TGTGCCAGCAGTGAGCGGGACAACTATGGCTACACCTTC
CASSERDNYGYTF
>-|TRBJ2-3|TRBD2|TRBV28
TGTGCCAGCAGTCCCCCGGGAGGGAACACAGATACGCAGTATTTT
CASSPPGGNTDTQYF
>-|TRBJ2-7|TRBD1|TRBV7-2
TGTGCCAGCAGCCCCCGGGACAGGGGGTTCGAGCAGTACTTC
CASSPRDRGFEQYF